The 10 T cell receptor beta chains below were found in one sample sequenced in a study of blood T cell repertoires in COVID-19. Measured with immunoSEQ multiplex PCR; TCRdb has only the in-frame clones, and not every one. The sample yields roughly 86,000 clones, about 86% seen once. Sequencing used peripheral blood. These receptors all stem from a man between 60 and 70 years old with acute or convalescent COVID-19.

This chain links TRBV3-1 (or the pseudogene TRBV3-2) with TRBJ2-7; 12 bases align to TRBD2. This CDR3 contains 18 residues. Germline V gene sequence: CDR1 LGHDT, CDR2 YNNKEL (reference sequence). V lost 2 bases, J lost 2 bases, and 10 bases stayed unmatched. CDR3 protein: CASSQPPSASGGAYEQYF. The DNA for the CDR3 is TGTGCCAGCAGCCAACCACCGTCGGCTAGCGGGGGGGCCTACGAGCAGTACTTC.

The chain employs TRBV4-2 and TRBJ2-1, with 9 bases aligning to TRBD2. The CDR3 spans 15 residues. V gave up 1 base and J gave up 5 bases; unmatched junction bases: 3. The germline gives CDR1 LGHNA, CDR2 YNFKEQ. CDR3 sequence: CASSQGASGDNEQFF. The CDR3, as DNA: TGTGCCAGCAGCCAAGGGGCTAGCGGGGACAATGAGCAGTTCTTC.

The rearrangement joins TRBV12-3 or TRBV12-4 to TRBJ1-2, with 8 bases matching TRBD1. After removal of 5 bases from V and 7 bases from J, the junction contained 6 bases not matched to a gene. The CDR3 spans 13 residues. The CDR3 loop reads CASSPRQGFGYTF. In DNA, the CDR3 is TGTGCCAGCAGTCCCCGACAGGGGTTTGGCTACACCTTC.

The gene calls are TRBV5-1 and TRBJ2-7; TRBD1 is a possible D gene (6 bases). The V end was cut by 1 base, the J end by 2 bases, with 7 bases between. The CDR3 extends over 13 amino acids. The V gene's germline CDR1 is SGHRS and CDR2 YFSETQ. CDR3 nucleotide sequence: TGCGCCAGCAGCTTGACAGGGCCCTACGAGCAGTACTTC. This translates into CASSLTGPYEQYF.

V is TRBV24-1 and J is TRBJ2-5; 10 bases are shared with TRBD2. Germline V gives CDR1 KGHDR, CDR2 SFDVKD. Trimming at V came to 0 bases and at J to 5 bases, leaving 5 bases not matched to a gene. The CDR3 has 16 residues. The CDR3 is CATSDLPGTSVETQYF. CDR3 DNA: TGTGCCACCAGTGATTTGCCCGGGACTAGCGTGGAGACCCAGTACTTC.

CDR3 region: CASSLGGMGAFF. In nucleotides, the CDR3 is TGTGCCAGCAGCCTAGGGGGTATGGGAGCTTTCTTT. The rearrangement links TRBV12-3 or TRBV12-4 to TRBJ1-1, with D possibly being TRBD1 (6 bases). V was trimmed by 6 bases and J by 10 bases, leaving 15 bases between them. The CDR3 extends over 12 amino acids.

This chain links TRBV24-1 with TRBJ2-1; weak D call: TRBD1 (7 bases). V was clipped by 0 bases and J by 9 bases, with 20 bases between them. Germline V gives CDR1 KGHDR, CDR2 SFDVKD. This CDR3 is built from 17 residues. The CDR3: CATSDLADQGGESEQFF. CDR3 DNA: TGTGCCACCAGTGATTTGGCGGACCAGGGGGGTGAGAGTGAGCAGTTCTTC.

The chain links TRBV5-1 to TRBJ1-5; tentative D call: TRBD1 (5 bases). Trimming left V 5 bases short and J 0 bases short, with 12 bases between. Germline lookup yields CDR1 SGHRS and CDR2 YFSETQ. The CDR3 length is 15 residues. As DNA, the CDR3 is TGCGCCAGCAGATATAGACAGCCTAGCAATCAGCCCCAGCATTTT. Residues: CASRYRQPSNQPQHF.

The gene calls are TRBV5-6 and TRBJ1-1; D remains unclear. Per germline, CDR1 SGHDT and CDR2 YYEEEE. The CDR3 length is 14 residues. The V and J ends lost 0 bases and 1 base respectively, with 7 bases between them. Here the CDR3 reads CASSLGGANTEAFF. The CDR3 DNA reads as TGTGCCAGCAGCTTGGGTGGAGCGAACACTGAAGCTTTCTTT.

This chain uses TRBV19 with TRBJ1-1; 7 nucleotides agree with TRBD1. The germline V gene has CDR1 LNHDA and CDR2 SQIVND (reference sequence). Germline trimming cut 8 bases from V and 4 bases from J; bases unmatched to any gene: 13. This CDR3 spans 15 amino acids. The CDR3 nucleotides are TGTGCCAGTGTGAGACAGGGTATTTCTCCCACTGAAGCTTTCTTT. Its protein product is CASVRQGISPTEAFF.